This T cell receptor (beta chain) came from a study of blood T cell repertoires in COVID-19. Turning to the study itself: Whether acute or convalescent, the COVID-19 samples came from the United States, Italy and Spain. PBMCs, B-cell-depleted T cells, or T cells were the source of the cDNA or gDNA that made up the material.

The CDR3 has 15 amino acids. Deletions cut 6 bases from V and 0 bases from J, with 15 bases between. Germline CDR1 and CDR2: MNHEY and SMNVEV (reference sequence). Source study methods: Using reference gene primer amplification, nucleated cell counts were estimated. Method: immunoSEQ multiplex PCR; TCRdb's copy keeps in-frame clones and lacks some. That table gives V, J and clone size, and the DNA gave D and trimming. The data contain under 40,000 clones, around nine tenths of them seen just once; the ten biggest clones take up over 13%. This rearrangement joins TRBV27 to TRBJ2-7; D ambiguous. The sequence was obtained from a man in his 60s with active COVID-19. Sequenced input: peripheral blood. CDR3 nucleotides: TGTGCCAGCAGGAGCAGGTGGCAGAACTCCTACGAGCAGTACTTC. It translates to CASRSRWQNSYEQYF.